The 30 T cell receptor beta chains listed next were all sequenced from one sample in a study of blood T cell repertoires in COVID-19. Clones were sequenced by immunoSEQ multiplex PCR, and TCRdb holds only the in-frame ones, with some missing. The table has around 100,000 clones, more than 75% seen once. Sequencing was carried out using peripheral blood. The receptors shown here come from a human donor in a cohort sampled during active COVID-19.

The chain carries TRBV10-1 and TRBJ2-7; TRBD1 might be the D (6 bases). The CDR3 contains 12 residues. The germline V and J ends were trimmed by 9 bases and 12 bases, with 21 bases remaining between them. Germline CDR1 WNHNN, CDR2 SYGVQD (reference sequence). This chain's CDR3 is CARTGHPDSRYF. The CDR3 DNA reads as TGCGCCAGAACGGGACACCCCGACAGTAGGTACTTC.

The CDR3 region has the DNA TGTGCCAGCAGCTTGGGGGTAGCGGGAGGCGGGGAGCTGTTTTTT. This gives the protein CASSLGVAGGGELFF. The J gene is TRBJ2-2, the V gene TRBV5-4; 10 bases match TRBD2. Germline assignment: CDR1 SGHNT and CDR2 YYREEE (reference sequence). The V gene end was trimmed by 0 bases and the J gene end by 7 bases; junction bases not matched to a gene: 3. This CDR3 has 15 residues.

This chain links TRBV7-9 with TRBJ2-3; D unclear. Germline CDR1 SEHNR, CDR2 FQNEAQ (reference sequence). Deletions cut 8 bases from V and 3 bases from J, with 6 bases between. The CDR3 is 11 amino acids. The CDR3 sequence: CASQLTDTQYF. The CDR3 DNA is TGTGCCAGCCAGTTGACAGATACGCAGTATTTT.

This chain uses TRBV28 with TRBJ1-2, with D perhaps TRBD1 (5 bases). Trimming removed 10 bases at V and 7 bases at J, with 25 bases between. The CDR3 consists of 15 residues. The germline V gene encodes CDR1 MDHEN and CDR2 SYDVKM. CDR3 sequence (DNA): TGTGCCACCAACCAGAGGACACCCAGAATCGGTGGCTACACCTTC. It translates to CATNQRTPRIGGYTF.

The chain employs TRBV6-2 or TRBV6-3 and TRBJ1-5; weak D call: TRBD1 (6 bases). Germline CDR1 and CDR2: MNHEY and SVGEGT. CDR3 length equals 17 residues. Trimming shortened V by 2 bases and J by 5 bases, and 19 bases separated the two germline ends. The CDR3 nucleotides read TGTGCCAGCAGTTACGCGGGGGCGACAGGAAGGGATCAGCCCCAGCATTTT. Translating gives CASSYAGATGRDQPQHF.

The gene calls are TRBV5-1 and TRBJ1-3, with TRBD1 identical over 9 bases. Germline CDR1 is SGHRS and CDR2 is YFSETQ. With V trimmed by 4 bases and J by 6 bases, 8 bases remained unmatched. The CDR3 has 15 amino acids. CDR3 residues: CASSHGTGSLNTIYF. The CDR3 DNA follows: TGCGCCAGCAGCCACGGGACAGGGAGCTTAAACACCATATATTTT.

The chain combines TRBV5-5 with TRBJ1-4; D is unclear. Germline loops: CDR1 SGHKS, CDR2 YYEKEE (reference sequence). This CDR3 is 12 amino acids long. Deletions cut 4 bases from V and 8 bases from J, with 9 bases between. CDR3 DNA: TGTGCCAGCAGCGACTGGAGGGAAAAACTGTTTTTT. It translates to CASSDWREKLFF.

V usage is TRBV6-6 and J usage is TRBJ2-3; weak D call: TRBD1 (6 bases). This CDR3 has 16 amino acids. CDR1 and CDR2 (germline): MNHNY, SVGAGI (reference sequence). The V and J ends lost 4 bases and 3 bases respectively, with 17 bases between them. CDR3 DNA sequence: TGTGCCAGCAGTTTAGATTCGATTGGACAGACAGATACGCAGTATTTT. It encodes CASSLDSIGQTDTQYF.

This sequence joins TRBV4-1 and TRBJ1-1; D is undetermined. CDR3 size: 14 residues. V was cut by 1 base and J by 1 base, with 7 bases left in between. The germline gives CDR1 MGHRA, CDR2 YSYEKL. In DNA, the CDR3 is TGCGCCAGCAGCCAAGTGGGCAGGAACACTGAAGCTTTCTTT. Amino acids: CASSQVGRNTEAFF.

The rearrangement joins TRBV5-8 to TRBJ2-1, with 8 bases fitting TRBD1. V lost 2 bases to trimming and J lost 7 bases; unmatched junction nucleotides: 11. The CDR3 loop spans 16 amino acids. Germline V gene lookup returns CDR1 SGHTS and CDR2 YDEGEE. The CDR3 here is CASSFPTTGGRNEQFF. DNA for the CDR3: TGTGCCAGCAGCTTCCCGACCACAGGGGGTCGGAATGAGCAGTTCTTC.

The chain recombines TRBV7-2 with TRBJ2-7; 8 bases match TRBD1. Trimming took 1 base from V and 4 from J; bases not matched to a gene: 6. Looked up from germline, CDR1 is SGHTA and CDR2 is FQGNSA. This CDR3 has 15 amino acids. The chain's CDR3 is CASSLEAGGFYEQYF. In DNA, the CDR3 is TGTGCCAGCAGCTTAGAAGCAGGGGGCTTTTACGAGCAGTACTTC.

With respect to this clone: The same CDR3 also results from other DNA sequences found in this sample. The chain links TRBV6-5 to TRBJ1-2; D uncertain. Germline lookup yields CDR1 MNHEY and CDR2 SVGAGI. This CDR3 spans 14 amino acids. Trimming removed 0 bases at V and 8 bases at J, with 13 bases between. The DNA of the CDR3 is TGTGCCAGCAGTTACTCGAGGGAGGGTTACGGCTACACCTTC. This sequence encodes CASSYSREGYGYTF.

The chain links TRBV19 to TRBJ1-2; 7 bases fit TRBD1. The CDR3 contains 16 residues. Germline CDR1 LNHDA, CDR2 SQIVND (reference sequence). J gave up 0 bases and V 7 bases, and 11 bases lay outside the gene matches. The CDR3 region is CASTGQVGHPNYGYTF. The CDR3 DNA follows: TGTGCCAGTACCGGACAGGTGGGTCACCCTAACTATGGCTACACCTTC.

The gene calls are TRBV9 and TRBJ1-1; D ambiguous. The CDR3 contains 13 residues. Trimming took off 0 bases at V and 3 bases at J, with 6 bases between the two ends. Looked up from germline, CDR1 is SGDLS and CDR2 is YYNGEE. The CDR3 DNA is TGTGCCAGCAGCGTAGCGGTGGACACTGAAGCTTTCTTT. Its translation: CASSVAVDTEAFF.

The chain couples TRBV2 to TRBJ1-5; 9 bases align to TRBD1. CDR3 length: 14 amino acids. Per germline, CDR1 SNHLY and CDR2 FYNNEI. Trimming removed 3 bases from V and 6 bases from J; junction bases left unmatched: 3. The CDR3 nucleotides read TGTGCCAGCAGTGAGGACAGGGGAGGTCAGCCCCAGCATTTT. Its translation is CASSEDRGGQPQHF. The variable domain in full, completed from reference TRBV2 and TRBJ1-5, reads EPEVTQTPSHQVTQMGQEVILRCVPISNHLYFYWYRQILGQKVEFLVSFYNNEISEKSEIFDDQFSVERPDGSNFTLKIRSTKLEDSAMYFCASSEDRGGQPQHFGDGTRLSIL.

The V call is TRBV6-6, the J call TRBJ2-1, with a tentative D call TRBD2 (6 bases). Trimming took off 1 base at V and 0 bases at J, with 10 bases between the two ends. Germline-derived CDR1 and CDR2 are MNHNY and SVGAGI (reference sequence). The CDR3 length is 16 residues. CDR3 loop: CASSYFGGSSYNEQFF. In nucleotides, the CDR3 is TGTGCCAGCAGTTACTTTGGGGGGAGCTCCTACAATGAGCAGTTCTTC.

The rearrangement joins TRBV4-3 to TRBJ2-2; D is perhaps TRBD2 (5 bases). The germline V gene has CDR1 LGHNA and CDR2 YSLEER. Trimming shortened V by 0 bases and J by 4 bases, and 15 bases separated the two germline ends. The length of the CDR3 is 17 residues. The CDR3 protein is CASSQDAGGGGTGELFF. CDR3 DNA sequence: TGCGCCAGCAGCCAAGATGCGGGCGGCGGTGGCACCGGGGAGCTGTTTTTT.

This chain links TRBV4-1 with TRBJ2-5; 8 bases agree with TRBD2. The germline V gene encodes CDR1 MGHRA and CDR2 YSYEKL. J lost 5 bases, V lost 3 bases, and 14 bases had no gene match. The CDR3 is 17 amino acids. CDR3 amino acids: CASSQGSGAVGRETQYF. In DNA, the CDR3 is TGCGCCAGCAGCCAGGGTAGCGGGGCGGTCGGCCGGGAGACCCAGTACTTC.

This clone was detected once. The chain combines TRBV7-8 with TRBJ2-3, with TRBD2 matching 8 bases. There are 15 residues in the CDR3. The trim removed 1 base at V and 4 bases at J, leaving 4 bases unmatched. Germline V gene sequence: CDR1 SGHVS, CDR2 FQNEAQ. CDR3 region: CASSLVGGASDTQYF. The CDR3 DNA sequence: TGTGCCAGCAGCTTAGTCGGGGGGGCCTCAGATACGCAGTATTTT.

This clone has more than one count but fewer than ten. V gene TRBV7-2 combines with J gene TRBJ2-7; the D gene is possibly TRBD1 (5 bases). Per the germline V gene, CDR1 is SGHTA and CDR2 is FQGNSA. V was pared by 4 bases and J by 3 bases, with 16 bases between. The CDR3 extends over 15 amino acids. In nucleotides, the CDR3 is TGTGCCAGCAGCTCGCCCCTTGACAGAATCTACGAGCAGTACTTC. Its translation is CASSSPLDRIYEQYF.

This clone was seen a single time. This rearrangement joins TRBV20-1 to TRBJ2-1; D might be TRBD2 (7 bases). This CDR3 spans 13 amino acids. V shed 3 bases and J shed 10 bases, with 16 bases lying between them. Germline CDR1 reads DFQATT; CDR2 reads SNEGSKA (reference sequence). CDR3 in DNA: TGCAGTGCTAGTTTAGCAGGGAGGGGGGAGCAGTTCTTC. This translates into CSASLAGRGEQFF.

This chain uses TRBV7-9 with TRBJ2-7; 9 positions match TRBD1. The CDR3 is made up of 14 amino acids. The ends lost 5 bases at V and 2 bases at J; junction bases unmatched: 4. Germline-derived CDR1 and CDR2 are SEHNR and FQNEAQ (reference sequence). CDR3 sequence (DNA): TGTGCCAGCAGCCAGGGACAGGGAGCCTACGAGCAGTACTTC. The encoded protein is CASSQGQGAYEQYF.

For the CDR3, the DNA is TGTGCCAGCAGTCTTAGACGCGCAGGGCAATATGGCTACACCTTC. Translated: CASSLRRAGQYGYTF. The chain uses TRBV2 and TRBJ1-2, with TRBD1 as a possible D gene (5 bases). V shed 5 bases and J shed 5 bases, with 18 bases lying between them. Germline V gene sequence: CDR1 SNHLY, CDR2 FYNNEI. The CDR3 spans 15 residues.

This chain connects TRBV15 to TRBJ2-4, with TRBD2 matching over 14 bases. V was pared by 3 bases and J by 5 bases, with 3 bases of the junction left unmatched. The CDR3 sequence is 16 residues long. Per germline, CDR1 LNHNV and CDR2 YYDKDF (reference sequence). CDR3 protein: CATSSLTSGRENIQYF. The CDR3 DNA reads as TGTGCCACCAGCAGCTTGACTAGCGGGAGGGAAAACATTCAGTACTTC.

This chain uses TRBV6-5 with TRBJ2-3; D might be TRBD1 (5 bases). Trimming removed 5 bases from V and 9 bases from J, with 18 bases in between. Germline loops: CDR1 MNHEY, CDR2 SVGAGI. The CDR3 is 14 residues long. The CDR3 is CASSQTRDSWTQYF. The CDR3, as DNA: TGTGCCAGCAGTCAAACCCGAGACAGCTGGACGCAGTATTTT.

V gene TRBV7-2 combines with J gene TRBJ1-3, with 7 positions matching TRBD1. Germline values: CDR1 SGHTA, CDR2 FQGNSA. There are 17 residues in the CDR3. The V gene end was trimmed by 5 bases and the J gene end by 0 bases; junction bases not matched to a gene: 10. The CDR3 is CASSARTGPGSGNTIYF. CDR3 sequence (DNA): TGTGCCAGCAGCGCCCGGACAGGCCCCGGCTCTGGAAACACCATATATTTT.

The CDR3 spells CASRKTIAGGPPEQFF. The DNA for the CDR3 is TGTGCCAGCAGGAAAACAATAGCGGGAGGGCCCCCTGAGCAGTTCTTC. The chain carries TRBV3-1 (or the pseudogene TRBV3-2) and TRBJ2-1, with TRBD2 matching 11 bases. The CDR3 contains 16 residues. Germline lookup yields CDR1 LGHDT and CDR2 YNNKEL (reference sequence). The V and J ends lost 6 bases and 9 bases, in that order; junction bases with no gene match: 13.

The CDR3 DNA follows: TGTGCCAGCAGCTTAGGAAGTCCAGGGGGCGGCTACACCTTC. It codes for CASSLGSPGGGYTF. The rearrangement joins TRBV7-2 to TRBJ1-2, with 8 bases lining up with TRBD1. From germline, CDR1 is SGHTA and CDR2 FQGNSA. J was trimmed by 8 bases and V by 1 base; bases with no gene match: 6. The CDR3 totals 14 residues.

This clone was seen a few times. This chain uses TRBV6-2 or TRBV6-3 with TRBJ1-6, with 10 bases aligning to TRBD1. Looked up from germline, CDR1 is MNHEY and CDR2 is SVGEGT. The J segment lost 14 bases and the V segment lost 5 bases, leaving 12 bases of the junction unmatched. The CDR3 loop spans 15 amino acids. CDR3 protein: CASSRRTGGTSALHF. CDR3 DNA sequence: TGTGCCAGCAGTCGCAGGACAGGGGGAACATCGGCCCTCCACTTT.

The chain uses TRBV5-1 and TRBJ2-7; 8 bases fit TRBD1. The CDR3 loop spans 15 amino acids. V gave up 4 bases and J gave up 1 base; unmatched junction bases: 7. Germline values: CDR1 SGHRS, CDR2 YFSETQ. In nucleotides, the CDR3 is TGCGCCAGCAGCAAGGACAGGGTAATATCCTACGAGCAGTACTTC. Translation: CASSKDRVISYEQYF.